This TCR beta chain was identified during a study of T cells after yellow fever vaccination. Notes on the study in general: A large majority of primary-vaccination clones showed up again after the booster (approximately 95% CD4, approximately 90% CD8).

The 5'RACE template-switching step produced TCR cDNA and added a universal primer site and UMIs. From the 5' RACE reads, TCRdb called clonotypes with MiXCR, one entry per CDR3 protein. Here the sample spans 510,000 or so distinct CDR3 sequences, around 21% being singletons. The sample holds a few counts of this clonotype. Its antigen is undetermined. The TCR was taken from a man younger than 45 who received the YFV17D yellow fever vaccine. Sequenced here: PBMCs, sampled 15 days after the yellow fever booster vaccination.

CDR3 DNA sequence: TGCGCCAGCAGCACGCCGGACAGGGTGAACACTGAAGCTTTCTTT. This encodes CASSTPDRVNTEAFF. The chain is built from TRBV5-1 and TRBJ1-1; 8 bases are a match to TRBD1. V shed 4 bases and J 0 bases; nucleotides not matched to a gene: 5. The CDR3 is 15 residues long. Germline-derived CDR1 and CDR2 are SGHRS and YFSETQ. The entire variable domain, with the rest obtained from reference TRBV5-1 and TRBJ1-1, is as follows: KAGVTQTPRYLIKTRGQQVTLSCSPISGHRSVSWYQQTPGQGLQFLFEYFSETQRNKGNFPGRFSGRQFSNSRSEMNVSTLELGDSALYLCASSTPDRVNTEAFFGQGTRLTVV.